This T cell receptor beta chain comes out of a study of chemoradiotherapy in HPV16-positive cancers. Study information: Functional T-cell assays on two HPV16-positive patients' cells defined candidate HPV-specific clones and common TCR motifs.

The CDR3 contains 14 residues. Looked up from germline, CDR1 is GTSNPN and CDR2 is SVGIG (reference sequence). Between the trimmed V and J ends, which lost 3 bases and 8 bases, there was a span of 14 bases. Only in-frame clones appear in the TCRdb table, and some are missing; sequencing was by immunoSEQ multiplex PCR. Here the sample spans tens of thousands of clones, more than 75% being singletons. On this clone: Its antigen is unknown.

Study outcomes and limitations: In HPV16-positive patients, HPV-responsive T-cell expansion tracked better recurrence-free survival. During treatment, candidate HPV-specific clones and E7-related motifs expanded in tumor. Only two HPV16-positive patients supplied the functional HPV-specificity definition.

The chain couples TRBV30 to TRBJ1-6; D perhaps matches TRBD1 (5 bases). The source is a human donor with HPV-associated anogenital cancer. Sequenced material: blood, taken from a patient who underwent chemoradiotherapy. CDR3 sequence: CAWRRGGVDSPLHF. The CDR3 coding sequence is TGTGCCTGGAGAAGGGGAGGGGTGGATTCACCCCTCCACTTT.